These 23 T cell receptor beta chains originate from one sample sequenced in a study of T-cell reconstitution after alpha-beta-depleted transplantation in children. Unique molecular identifiers were used to barcode this TCRbeta library. TCRdb analysed the PCR reads with MiXCR anew, one entry per CDR3 protein. The table has some 200,000 distinct CDR3 sequences, around 9.9% seen once. This material consisted of PBMCs, taken before TCRalphabeta/CD19-depleted stem cell transplant. The receptors come from a child under two years old with acute myeloid leukemia, due to receive a stem cell transplant.

In its sample, this clonotype was seen many times. DNA of the CDR3: TGTGCCAGCAGCCAAGATAGGGGAGGGCCAGACGAGCAGTACTTC. Amino acids: CASSQDRGGPDEQYF. V and J are TRBV14 and TRBJ2-7; TRBD2 matches at 7 bases. Looked up from germline, CDR1 is SGHDN and CDR2 is FVKESK. V lost 0 bases to trimming and J lost 5 bases; unmatched junction nucleotides: 7. The length of the CDR3 is 15 residues. Full variable domain (missing parts from reference TRBV14 and TRBJ2-7): EAGVTQFPSHSVIEKGQTVTLRCDPISGHDNLYWYRRVMGKEIKFLLHFVKESKQDESGMPNNRFLAERTGGTYSTLKVQPAELEDSGVYFCASSQDRGGPDEQYFGPGTRLTVT.

This chain links TRBV28 with TRBJ2-1, with 9 bases that match TRBD1. J gave up 2 bases and V 3 bases, and 5 bases lay outside the gene matches. The CDR3 is made up of 16 amino acids. Germline V gene lookup returns CDR1 MDHEN and CDR2 SYDVKM. CDR3: CASSFRQGGTYNEQFF. The CDR3, as DNA: TGTGCCAGCAGTTTTCGACAGGGGGGAACCTACAATGAGCAGTTCTTC.

This clonotype was detected ten times or more. The V gene is TRBV11-1, the J gene TRBJ1-1, with D perhaps matching TRBD1 (6 bases). Per germline, CDR1 SGHAT and CDR2 FQDESV (reference sequence). V was cut by 5 bases and J by 7 bases, with 17 bases left in between. The CDR3 runs to 14 residues. CDR3 sequence: CASSRPTGGGEAFF. In DNA, the CDR3 is TGTGCCAGCAGCCGTCCCACCGGGGGCGGTGAAGCTTTCTTT.

As to this clonotype: A read error is possible here, since a much larger clone lies one base away. This chain connects TRBV29-1 to TRBJ1-5; weak D call: TRBD1 (5 bases). The CDR3 contains 15 residues. Germline-derived CDR1 and CDR2 are SQVTM and ANQGSEA. This CDR3 reads CSVLSPGGSKQPQHF. CDR3 nucleotide sequence: TGCAGCGTTCTCTCCCCCGGGGGGAGCAAACAGCCCCAGCATTTT.

This clonotype was found many times. The chain joins TRBV20-1 to TRBJ2-5; D may be TRBD2 (7 bases). V was cut by 1 base and J by 3 bases, with 21 bases left in between. CDR1 is DFQATT, CDR2 SNEGSKA, per germline (reference sequence). The CDR3 contains 17 residues. This CDR3 reads CSARGTRADGDKETQYF. CDR3 nucleotide sequence: TGCAGTGCTAGAGGGACTAGGGCGGATGGGGACAAAGAGACCCAGTACTTC.

This sequence joins TRBV11-1 and TRBJ2-7; TRBD1 matches at 12 bases. The V gene's germline CDR1 is SGHAT and CDR2 FQDESV (reference sequence). The CDR3 consists of 18 residues. Trimming cost V 1 base and J 4 bases; bases outside gene matches: 11. CDR3 sequence (DNA): TGTGCCAGCAGCTTAGGGCGTCTACGGGACAGGGGGCCTTACGAGCAGTACTTC. It codes for CASSLGRLRDRGPYEQYF.

This clonotype came up many times. The chain is built from TRBV5-1 and TRBJ2-3; no reliable D call. CDR1 SGHRS and CDR2 YFSETQ come from the germline V gene. The V and J ends lost 4 bases and 2 bases respectively, with 11 bases between them. This CDR3 has 14 residues. CDR3 sequence (DNA): TGCGCCAGCAGCCCTGACCTCGCCACAGATACGCAGTATTTT. Translated, it gives CASSPDLATDTQYF.

This clonotype was picked up many times. The junction shows a germline mismatch at one end, possibly a read error. The gene calls are TRBV5-1 and TRBJ1-1; TRBD1 is a possible D gene (5 bases). This CDR3 has 15 amino acids. Germline V gene data show CDR1 as SGHRS and CDR2 as YFSETQ. CDR3 protein: CASSSPTASNTKAFF. The DNA for the CDR3 is TGCGCCAGCAGCTCCCCGACAGCTTCGAACACTAAAGCTTTCTTT. The variable domain in full, completed from reference TRBV5-1 and TRBJ1-1, reads KAGVTQTPRYLIKTRGQQVTLSCSPISGHRSVSWYQQTPGQGLQFLFEYFSETQRNKGNFPGRFSGRQFSNSRSEMNVSTLELGDSALYLCASSSPTASNTKAFFGQGTRLTVV.

This clonotype was detected many times. This chain links TRBV7-2 with TRBJ2-2, with 10 bases matching TRBD1. Germline CDR1 is SGHTA and CDR2 is FQGNSA. This CDR3 is 15 amino acids long. V was clipped by 5 bases and J by 6 bases; unmatched bases: 6. The CDR3 spells CASSNRDRGSGELFF. CDR3 bases: TGTGCCAGCAGCAACCGGGACAGGGGCTCCGGGGAGCTGTTTTTT.

This clonotype was counted at least ten times. J is TRBJ2-1 and V is TRBV10-3, with 9 bases lining up with TRBD2. CDR1 and CDR2 (germline): ENHRY, SYGVKD. The CDR3 runs 17 residues. V gave up 7 bases and J gave up 7 bases; unmatched junction bases: 17. DNA for the CDR3: TGTGCCATCAATTCTCCGCTAGCGGGAACAGGGCGGAATGAGCAGTTCTTC. The encoded protein is CAINSPLAGTGRNEQFF.

This clonotype was counted at least ten times. This chain joins TRBV9 and TRBJ2-3; D might be TRBD2 (5 bases). Trimming left V 1 base short and J 1 base short, with 10 bases between. CDR3 size: 15 residues. Germline lookup yields CDR1 SGDLS and CDR2 YYNGEE. The CDR3 loop is CASSVYGSGTDTQYF. The CDR3, as DNA: TGTGCCAGCAGCGTATATGGTAGCGGCACAGATACGCAGTATTTT.

This clonotype was recorded at least ten times. The V and J genes are TRBV20-1 and TRBJ1-2; D not resolved. CDR3 length: 13 residues. Germline loops: CDR1 DFQATT, CDR2 SNEGSKA (reference sequence). With 4 bases removed from V and 1 base from J, the gap between germline ends came to 10 bases. This CDR3 is CSAKRADNYGYTF. In nucleotides, the CDR3 is TGCAGTGCTAAGCGGGCCGATAACTATGGCTACACCTTC.

The CDR3 protein is CASGASARRSQYF. The CDR3, as DNA: TGTGCTAGTGGAGCCAGCGCGAGGAGGTCGCAGTATTTT. The rearrangement joins TRBV12-5 to TRBJ2-3; perhaps TRBD2 as D (5 bases). The length of the CDR3 is 13 residues. V was pared by 6 bases and J by 10 bases, with 17 bases between. CDR1 is LGHNT and CDR2 is FRNRAP in the germline V gene.

This clonotype has only a few counts. The chain has TRBV5-1 and TRBJ2-2; D not certain. Between the trimmed V and J ends, which lost 1 base and 9 bases, there was a span of 10 bases. The germline V gene encodes CDR1 SGHRS and CDR2 YFSETQ. CDR3 length equals 13 residues. For the CDR3, the DNA is TGCGCCAGCAGCTTGTCGGGCGGACGGGAGCTGTTTTTT. Protein product: CASSLSGGRELFF. Based on the CDR3 plus reference TRBV5-1 and TRBJ2-2, the full variable domain is KAGVTQTPRYLIKTRGQQVTLSCSPISGHRSVSWYQQTPGQGLQFLFEYFSETQRNKGNFPGRFSGRQFSNSRSEMNVSTLELGDSALYLCASSLSGGRELFFGEGSRLTVL.

This clonotype has a count of ten or more. Just one base apart from a much larger clone, this may be a read error. V is TRBV29-1 and J is TRBJ2-4; no clear D. From germline, CDR1 is SQVTM and CDR2 ANQGSEA. CDR3 length: 14 residues. The ends were cut back, 0 bases at V and 1 base at J, with 7 bases in the middle. This CDR3 is CSVEEMGAKNIQYF. In nucleotides, the CDR3 is TGCAGCGTTGAAGAGATGGGGGCCAAAAACATTCAGTACTTC.

This clonotype was recorded many times. V usage is TRBV5-1 and J usage is TRBJ2-3; D is perhaps TRBD1 or TRBD2 (5 bases each). CDR1 and CDR2 (germline): SGHRS, YFSETQ. Trimming left V 4 bases short and J 6 bases short, with 12 bases between. CDR3 length: 13 residues. CDR3 bases: TGCGCCAGCAGCCTCGGGACGGATGATACGCAGTATTTT. Its protein is CASSLGTDDTQYF.

This clonotype showed up just a few times. V and J are TRBV29-1 and TRBJ2-5; TRBD2 might be the D (6 bases). Between the trimmed V and J ends, which lost 7 bases and 5 bases, there was a span of 26 bases. The CDR3 has 16 amino acids. Germline CDR1 SQVTM, CDR2 ANQGSEA. The CDR3 here is CSALGYREHGGETQYF. DNA of the CDR3: TGCAGCGCCCTCGGCTATCGGGAGCATGGGGGGGAGACCCAGTACTTC.

This clonotype has at least ten counts. The J gene is TRBJ1-6, the V gene TRBV5-1; D is unclear. The ends were cut back, 0 bases at V and 10 bases at J, with 17 bases in the middle. The CDR3 totals 16 residues. Germline CDR1 reads SGHRS; CDR2 reads YFSETQ. CDR3 residues: CASSLAPAGPHSPLHF. Here the CDR3 DNA reads TGCGCCAGCAGCTTGGCCCCTGCAGGACCCCACTCACCCCTCCACTTT.

The chain is built from TRBV11-1 and TRBJ2-7; 7 bases fit TRBD1. CDR1 and CDR2 (germline): SGHAT, FQDESV (reference sequence). With 2 bases clipped from V and 2 bases from J, the junction kept 6 bases outside the gene matches. This CDR3 is 15 amino acids long. The CDR3 here is CASSLSHRGAYEQYF. As DNA, the CDR3 is TGTGCCAGCAGCTTATCCCACAGGGGTGCCTACGAGCAGTACTTC.

This clonotype was observed many times. V usage is TRBV20-1 and J usage is TRBJ2-1, with TRBD2 matching over 8 bases. Germline V gene sequence: CDR1 DFQATT, CDR2 SNEGSKA (reference sequence). This CDR3 has 14 residues. V shed 2 bases, J shed 7 bases, and the junction held 7 bases outside the gene matches. CDR3 coding DNA: TGCAGTGCTAGACCGGGAGGGCCTAGGAATGAGCAGTTCTTC. This encodes CSARPGGPRNEQFF.

This clonotype appeared once. A much larger clone sits a single nucleotide away, making a read error possible. This chain uses TRBV5-4 with TRBJ2-1, with no clear D. The CDR3 covers 12 residues. CDR1 SGHNT and CDR2 YYREEE come from the germline V gene (reference sequence). V was cut by 10 bases and J by 5 bases, with 13 bases left in between. The CDR3 sequence is CAGGQIDNEQFF. CDR3 nucleotides: TGTGCCGGCGGCCAAATCGACAATGAGCAGTTCTTC.

This clonotype was counted many times. This sequence joins TRBV4-2 and TRBJ2-5; D perhaps matches TRBD1 (5 bases). The CDR3 sequence is 18 residues long. The V gene lost 0 bases and the J gene lost 5 bases, with 22 bases spanning the gap. Germline V gene sequence: CDR1 LGHNA, CDR2 YNFKEQ. This chain's CDR3 is CASSQDQGAVISRETQYF. CDR3 nucleotide sequence: TGTGCCAGCAGCCAAGATCAGGGTGCAGTGATTAGCCGGGAGACCCAGTACTTC.

The table lists this clonotype with many counts. The CDR3 sequence is CASSVGGNYGYTF. CDR3 nucleotide sequence: TGTGCCAGCAGCGTAGGAGGGAACTATGGCTACACCTTC. The genes are TRBV9 and TRBJ1-2; D is uncertain. CDR3 length equals 13 residues. Germline CDR1 and CDR2: SGDLS and YYNGEE. Between the trimmed V and J ends, which lost 0 bases and 2 bases, there was a span of 5 bases.